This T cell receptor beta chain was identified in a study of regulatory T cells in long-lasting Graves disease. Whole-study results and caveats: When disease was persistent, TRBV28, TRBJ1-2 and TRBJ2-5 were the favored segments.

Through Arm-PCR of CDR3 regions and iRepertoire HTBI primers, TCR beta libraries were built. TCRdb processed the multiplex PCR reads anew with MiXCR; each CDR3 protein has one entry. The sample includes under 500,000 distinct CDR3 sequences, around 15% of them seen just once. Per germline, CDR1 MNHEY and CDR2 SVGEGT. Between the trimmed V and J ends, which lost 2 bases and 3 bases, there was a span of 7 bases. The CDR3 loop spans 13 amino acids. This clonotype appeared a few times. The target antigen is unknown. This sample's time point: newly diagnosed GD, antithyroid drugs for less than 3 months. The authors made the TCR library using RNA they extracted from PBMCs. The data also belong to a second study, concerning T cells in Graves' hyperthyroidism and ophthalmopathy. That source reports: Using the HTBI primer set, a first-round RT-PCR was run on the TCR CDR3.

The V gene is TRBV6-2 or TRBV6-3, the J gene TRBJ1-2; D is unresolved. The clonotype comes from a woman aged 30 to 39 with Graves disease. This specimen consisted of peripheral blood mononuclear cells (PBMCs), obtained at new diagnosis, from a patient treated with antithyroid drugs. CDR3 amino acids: CASSYIPDYGYTF. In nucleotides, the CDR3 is TGTGCCAGCAGTTACATTCCGGACTATGGCTACACCTTC.